The table lists the clone carrying this T cell receptor beta chain with many counts. Its antigen is not identified. Profiled with immunoSEQ multiplex PCR; TCRdb holds only in-frame clones, not every one. The repertoire consists of roughly 57,000 clones, none detected only once. These data originate in a study of T cell clonality in common variable immunodeficiency. The study, taken as a whole, reports: In common variable immunodeficiency, TCR beta chains reportedly carried fewer deletions and N-nucleotide insertions.

The sequenced sample consisted of peripheral blood mononuclear cells. The sequence came from a person aged 18-69 years in good health.

CDR3 sequence reads: CASTLTGAGGHEQFF. The CDR3 DNA, read in part, is TGTGCCAGCACCCTAACGGGAGCGGGAGGGCATGAG. This chain joins TRBV9 and TRBJ2-1; 10 nucleotides agree with TRBD2. The CDR3 end falls 3 residues outside the read, so it is completed with the germline J gene. CDR3 length equals 15 residues. Per germline, CDR1 SGDLS and CDR2 YYNGEE. J gave up 8 bases and V 6 bases, and 11 bases lay outside the gene matches. The variable domain in full, with the rest retrieved from reference TRBV9 and TRBJ2-1, is DSGVTQTPKHLITATGQRVTLRCSPRSGDLSVYWYQQSLDQGLQFLIQYYNGEERAKGNILERFSAQQFPDLHSELNLSSLELGDSALYFCASTLTGAGGHEQFFGPGTRLTVL.